Each of the 13 T cell receptor beta chains below was sequenced from the same sample in a study of T cell changes during pregnancy in multiple sclerosis. The table came from immunoSEQ multiplex PCR; TCRdb's copy has only in-frame clones and leaves some out. The sample holds tens of thousands of clones, roughly 92% seen once. This sample comprised peripheral blood, obtained before pregnancy. Receptors originate from a female donor with multiple sclerosis, enrolled in a pregnancy study.

This chain uses TRBV28 with TRBJ2-6; TRBD2 is a possible D gene (7 bases). This CDR3 comprises 18 residues. CDR1 is MDHEN, CDR2 SYDVKM, per germline. The V end lost 6 bases, the J end lost 0 bases, and 18 bases lay between the germline ends. For the CDR3, the DNA is TGTGCCAGCAGGGGCCCCGCGGGGGCCCTCTCTGGGGCCAACGTCCTGACTTTC. The encoded protein is CASRGPAGALSGANVLTF.

The rearrangement uses TRBV27 and TRBJ2-3; 8 bases are a match to TRBD1. This CDR3 contains 19 residues. Germline V gene data show CDR1 as MNHEY and CDR2 as SMNVEV (reference sequence). Germline trimming cut 5 bases from V and 4 bases from J; bases unmatched to any gene: 20. This chain's CDR3 is CASSRAGTGRQGVSDTQYF. CDR3 coding DNA: TGTGCCAGCAGTCGCGCCGGGACAGGTAGACAGGGAGTGTCAGATACGCAGTATTTT.

The V call is TRBV5-4, the J call TRBJ1-1; 8 bases match TRBD1. This CDR3 has 17 amino acids. With V trimmed by 4 bases and J by 2 bases, 13 bases remained unmatched. Germline CDR1 SGHNT, CDR2 YYREEE (reference sequence). This chain's CDR3 is CASSREPQGALNTEAFF. In nucleotides, the CDR3 is TGTGCCAGCAGCAGGGAACCCCAGGGGGCGCTTAACACTGAAGCTTTCTTT.

The chain couples TRBV28 to TRBJ2-7, with TRBD2 matching over 11 bases. Per the germline V gene, CDR1 is MDHEN and CDR2 is SYDVKM. V shed 7 bases, J shed 0 bases, and the junction held 8 bases outside the gene matches. This CDR3 has 16 residues. The CDR3 DNA is TGTGCCAGCACCTTCCCCACTAGCGGGAGCTCCTACGAGCAGTACTTC. Translated: CASTFPTSGSSYEQYF.

The DNA of the CDR3 is TGTGCCATCAGTGACCTAGGACATCCTGGGGAGACCCAGTACTTC. Its translation is CAISDLGHPGETQYF. The J gene is TRBJ2-5, the V gene TRBV10-3; D is possibly TRBD1 (5 bases). This CDR3 comprises 15 residues. Trimming removed 3 bases at V and 5 bases at J, with 16 bases between. Per the germline V gene, CDR1 is ENHRY and CDR2 is SYGVKD.

V usage is TRBV5-6 and J usage is TRBJ1-5; a weak D match, TRBD1 (5 bases). The CDR3 is 13 residues long. The V and J ends lost 4 bases and 6 bases respectively, with 11 bases between them. The germline V gene has CDR1 SGHDT and CDR2 YYEEEE. The CDR3 is CASSGRGAQPQHF. In DNA, the CDR3 is TGTGCCAGCAGCGGGAGGGGAGCTCAGCCCCAGCATTTT.

The J gene is TRBJ2-1, the V gene TRBV5-1; 7 positions match TRBD2. The germline V gene has CDR1 SGHRS and CDR2 YFSETQ. The V and J ends lost 0 bases and 5 bases, in that order; junction bases with no gene match: 5. There are 15 residues in the CDR3. The CDR3 is CASSLGSGGDNEQFF. CDR3 DNA: TGCGCCAGCAGCTTGGGCTCGGGAGGTGACAATGAGCAGTTCTTC.

The chain uses TRBV9 and TRBJ2-2, with D perhaps matching TRBD2 (5 bases). Trimming removed 3 bases at V and 4 bases at J, with 19 bases between. The CDR3 totals 17 residues. Germline lookup yields CDR1 SGDLS and CDR2 YYNGEE. CDR3 in amino acids: CASSAQRGSVITGELFF. CDR3 bases: TGTGCCAGCAGCGCCCAACGAGGGTCCGTAATCACCGGGGAGCTGTTTTTT.

This rearrangement joins TRBV29-1 to TRBJ2-1; 9 bases align to TRBD2. Unmatched junction bases numbered 9, after V lost 7 bases and J lost 8 bases. The germline CDR1 and CDR2 sequences are SQVTM and ANQGSEA. The CDR3 length is 13 residues. This CDR3 reads CSGLLAGTHEQFF. CDR3 in DNA: TGCAGCGGGCTTCTAGCGGGAACCCATGAGCAGTTCTTC.

The chain carries TRBV19 and TRBJ1-5, with 8 bases aligning to TRBD1. Germline CDR1 reads LNHDA; CDR2 reads SQIVND (reference sequence). The CDR3 extends over 18 amino acids. V shed 2 bases and J 7 bases; nucleotides not matched to a gene: 16. CDR3: CASSITTGDTLRRQPQHF. The CDR3 DNA reads as TGTGCCAGTAGTATAACGACAGGGGACACCCTCCGTAGACAGCCCCAGCATTTT.

The rearrangement joins TRBV7-3 to TRBJ2-1, with TRBD1 matching over 7 bases. Losses at the gene ends were 7 bases for V and 5 bases for J; bases not matched to a gene: 5. The CDR3 is made up of 13 amino acids. CDR1 and CDR2 from the germline V gene are SGHTA and FQGTGA. The DNA for the CDR3 is TGTGCCAGCACCCGACAGGGAGACAATGAGCAGTTCTTC. It translates to CASTRQGDNEQFF.

This chain connects TRBV28 to TRBJ2-7, with D hard to call. This CDR3 has 15 amino acids. CDR1 MDHEN and CDR2 SYDVKM come from the germline V gene. V was cut by 3 bases and J by 4 bases, with 16 bases left in between. CDR3 protein: CASSLSIVVFYEQYF. CDR3 nucleotides: TGTGCCAGCAGTTTGAGTATAGTTGTCTTTTACGAGCAGTACTTC.

The V gene is TRBV18, the J gene TRBJ2-7; 7 bases agree with TRBD1. Germline V gene lookup returns CDR1 KGHSH and CDR2 LQKENI. With 3 bases clipped from V and 0 bases from J, the junction kept 8 bases outside the gene matches. The CDR3 has 16 residues. CDR3 residues: CASSPGQKLDSYEQYF. In DNA form, the CDR3 reads TGTGCCAGCTCACCGGGACAGAAGTTAGACTCCTACGAGCAGTACTTC. The entire variable domain, with the rest obtained from reference TRBV18 and TRBJ2-7, is as follows: NAGVMQNPRHLVRRRGQEARLRCSPMKGHSHVYWYRQLPEEGLKFMVYLQKENIIDESGMPKERFSAEFPKEGPSILRIQQVVRGDSAAYFCASSPGQKLDSYEQYFGPGTRLTVT.